A selection of T cell receptor beta chains follows, all from one sample in a study of T cells expressing NK-cell markers. TCRdb re-analyzed the 5' RACE reads; it lists each CDR3 protein once, without DNA. The repertoire shows around 470,000 distinct CDR3 sequences; the top ten hold under 1.5%. Sequencing was carried out using blood T cells: a sorted CD56 or NKG2C T cell subset, CD4+ or CD8+ T cells, or bulk PBMC T cells (not recorded which). These receptors came from a woman between 45 and 60 years old in good health. The CDR3 runs from the conserved cysteine through the conserved F or W.

J gene,V gene,CDR3 protein
TRBJ2-1,TRBV27,CASSPRGLHNEQFF
TRBJ2-1,TRBV19,CASSTGTGKGEQFF
TRBJ2-4,TRBV11-2,CASSLVVGGNIQYF
TRBJ2-5,TRBV27,CASSIRGGETQYF
TRBJ2-6,TRBV10-3,CAIRAPTGGGTGANVLTF
TRBJ2-3,TRBV10-3,CAISEGARTQYF
TRBJ2-5,TRBV28,CASSSAARGRETQYF
TRBJ2-5,TRBV30,CAWTGSGETQYF
TRBJ1-1,TRBV28,CASTSTLDSNTEAFF
TRBJ2-7,TRBV20-1,CSAREGSATGEQYF
TRBJ2-3,TRBV10-3,CAITDSNGDTQYF
TRBJ2-3,TRBV12-3/TRBV12-4,CASSDDGGRDTQYF
TRBJ1-1,TRBV7-8,CASSPRSESLNTEAFF
TRBJ2-7,TRBV5-1,CASSRTGVHEQYF
TRBJ2-2,TRBV7-2,CASSSATTGELFF
TRBJ2-6,TRBV24-1,CATGTSGSSGANVLTF
TRBJ2-7,TRBV4-1,CASSQPTSGSLEQYF
TRBJ1-6,TRBV20-1,CSAVGDINSPLHF
TRBJ2-5,TRBV15,CATSRDLRGAAYQETQYF
TRBJ2-1,TRBV3-1,CASRRTSGKVGEQFF
TRBJ2-5,TRBV11-3,CASSLVGTGGAETQYF
TRBJ2-2,TRBV24-1,CATAEMGGLTTGELFF
TRBJ2-3,TRBV27,CASTATGISGDTQYF
TRBJ2-5,TRBV20-1,CSGPGETELYF
TRBJ2-5,TRBV27,CASSLTAYQETQYF
TRBJ2-1,TRBV7-9,CASSLAGLVLGQFF
TRBJ1-2,TRBV6-5,CASSRRGGSEYTF
TRBJ1-5,TRBV18,CASSPSGGFQPQHF
TRBJ2-1,TRBV5-6,CASSLRLAGAISYNEQFF
TRBJ2-3,TRBV6-5,CASRRGLSTDTQYF
TRBJ2-1,TRBV20-1,CSAGEGSLYNEQFF
TRBJ2-7,TRBV6-2/TRBV6-3,CASRPSLAGGSIDEQYF
TRBJ2-1,TRBV11-1,CASSLAGSRGQFF
TRBJ2-6,TRBV6-5,CASSYSIPGSSGANVLTF
TRBJ2-7,TRBV28,CASNGQSRDRISYEQYF
TRBJ2-4,TRBV5-6,CASSTGFDIQYF